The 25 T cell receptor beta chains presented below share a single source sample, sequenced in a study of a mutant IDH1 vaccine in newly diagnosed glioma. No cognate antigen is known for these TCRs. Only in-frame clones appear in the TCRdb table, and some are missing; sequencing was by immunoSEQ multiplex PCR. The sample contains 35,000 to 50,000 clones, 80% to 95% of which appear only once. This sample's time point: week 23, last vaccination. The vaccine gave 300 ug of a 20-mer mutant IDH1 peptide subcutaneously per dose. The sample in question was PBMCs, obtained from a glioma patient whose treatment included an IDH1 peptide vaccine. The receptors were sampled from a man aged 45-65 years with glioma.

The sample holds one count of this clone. CDR3 loop: CATSRAGLSGQETQYF. As DNA, the CDR3 is TGTGCCACCAGCAGAGCGGGTTTGTCCGGCCAAGAGACCCAGTACTTC. The chain recombines TRBV15 with TRBJ2-5; D not resolved. The germline V gene has CDR1 LNHNV and CDR2 YYDKDF (reference sequence). The V and J ends lost 1 base and 1 base respectively, with 13 bases between them. The CDR3 length is 16 residues.

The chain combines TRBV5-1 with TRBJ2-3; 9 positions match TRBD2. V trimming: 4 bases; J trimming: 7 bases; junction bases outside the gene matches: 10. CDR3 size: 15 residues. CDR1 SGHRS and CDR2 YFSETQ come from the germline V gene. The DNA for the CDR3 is TGCGCCAGCAGCCCGGGGGGTAGCGGGAGATATACGCAGTATTTT. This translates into CASSPGGSGRYTQYF.

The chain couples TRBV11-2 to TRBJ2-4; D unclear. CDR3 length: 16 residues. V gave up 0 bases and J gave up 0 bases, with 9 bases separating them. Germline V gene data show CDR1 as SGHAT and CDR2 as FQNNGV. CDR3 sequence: CASSLDLTLAKNIQYF. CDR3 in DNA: TGTGCCAGCAGCTTAGATCTGACTTTAGCCAAAAACATTCAGTACTTC.

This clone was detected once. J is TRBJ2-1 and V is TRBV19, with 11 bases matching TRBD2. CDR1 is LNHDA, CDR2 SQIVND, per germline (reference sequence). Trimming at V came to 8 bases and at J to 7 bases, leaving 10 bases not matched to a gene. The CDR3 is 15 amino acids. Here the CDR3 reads CASRPPGLAGNEQFF. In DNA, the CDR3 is TGTGCCAGTCGACCCCCCGGACTAGCGGGTAATGAGCAGTTCTTC.

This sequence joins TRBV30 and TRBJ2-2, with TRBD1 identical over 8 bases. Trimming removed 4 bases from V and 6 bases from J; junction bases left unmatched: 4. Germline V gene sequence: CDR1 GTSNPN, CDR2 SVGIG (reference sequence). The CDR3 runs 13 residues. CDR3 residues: CAWKGQGSGELFF. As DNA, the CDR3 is TGTGCCTGGAAAGGACAGGGATCCGGGGAGCTGTTTTTT. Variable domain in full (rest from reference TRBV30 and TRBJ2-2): SQTIHQWPATLVQPVGSPLSLECTVEGTSNPNLYWYRQAAGRGLQLLFYSVGIGQISSEVPQNLSASRPQDRQFILSSKKLLLSDSGFYLCAWKGQGSGELFFGEGSRLTVL.

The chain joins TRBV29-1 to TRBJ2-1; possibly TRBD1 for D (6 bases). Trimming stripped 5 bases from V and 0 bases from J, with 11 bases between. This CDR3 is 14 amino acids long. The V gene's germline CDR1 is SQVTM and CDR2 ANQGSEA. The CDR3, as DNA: TGCAGCGTTTGGGACATCAGCTCCTACAATGAGCAGTTCTTC. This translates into CSVWDISSYNEQFF.

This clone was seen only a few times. The CDR3 DNA sequence: TGTGCCAGCAGTGAATTACGCCCCTACAATGAGCAGTTCTTC. Translation: CASSELRPYNEQFF. This chain uses TRBV2 with TRBJ2-1; D is unresolved. CDR1 and CDR2 from the germline V gene are SNHLY and FYNNEI. CDR3 size: 14 residues. V lost 2 bases to trimming and J lost 2 bases, with 7 bases between them.

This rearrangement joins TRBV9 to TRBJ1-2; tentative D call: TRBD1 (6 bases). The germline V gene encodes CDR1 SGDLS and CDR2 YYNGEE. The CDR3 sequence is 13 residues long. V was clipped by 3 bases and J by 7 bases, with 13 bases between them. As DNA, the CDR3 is TGTGCCAGCAGCGCACAGGGTTATCTTGGCTACACCTTC. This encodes CASSAQGYLGYTF.

CDR3 sequence (DNA): TGTGCCAGCAGTAAACGGGACACCGGGGCCTACGAGCAGTACTTC. Translating gives CASSKRDTGAYEQYF. The rearrangement uses TRBV6-1 and TRBJ2-7; D perhaps matches TRBD1 (6 bases). V was trimmed by 5 bases and J by 2 bases, leaving 16 bases between them. Germline V CDR1 and CDR2: MNHNS, SASEGT. This CDR3 has 15 amino acids.

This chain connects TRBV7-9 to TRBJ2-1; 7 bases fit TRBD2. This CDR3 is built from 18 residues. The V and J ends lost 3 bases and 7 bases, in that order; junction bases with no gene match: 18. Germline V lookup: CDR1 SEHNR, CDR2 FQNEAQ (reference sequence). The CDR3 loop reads CASSFQGRGDYRANEQFF. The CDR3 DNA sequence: TGTGCCAGCAGCTTTCAGGGTAGAGGGGACTACCGGGCGAATGAGCAGTTCTTC.

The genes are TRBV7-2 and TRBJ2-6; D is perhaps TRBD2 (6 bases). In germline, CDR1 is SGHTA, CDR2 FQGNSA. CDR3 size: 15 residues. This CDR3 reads CARGGADSGANVLTF. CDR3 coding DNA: TGTGCTCGCGGAGGGGCCGACTCTGGGGCCAACGTCCTGACTTTC. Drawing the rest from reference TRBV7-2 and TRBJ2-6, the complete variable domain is GAGVSQSPSNKVTEKGKDVELRCDPISGHTALYWYRQSLGQGLEFLIYFQGNSAPDKSGLPSDRFSAERTGGSVSTLTIQRTQQEDSAVYLCARGGADSGANVLTFGAGSRLTVL.

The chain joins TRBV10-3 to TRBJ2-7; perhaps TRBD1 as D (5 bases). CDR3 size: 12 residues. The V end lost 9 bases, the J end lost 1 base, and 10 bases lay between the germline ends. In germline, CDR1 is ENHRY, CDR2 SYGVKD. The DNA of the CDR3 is TGTGCCATTTCTGACAGTTCCTACGAGCAGTACTTC. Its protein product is CAISDSSYEQYF.

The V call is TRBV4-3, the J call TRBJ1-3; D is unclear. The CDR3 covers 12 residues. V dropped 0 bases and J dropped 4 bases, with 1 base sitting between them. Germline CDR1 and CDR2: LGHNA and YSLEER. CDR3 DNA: TGCGCCAGCAGCCAAGAGGGAAACACCATATATTTT. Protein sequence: CASSQEGNTIYF.

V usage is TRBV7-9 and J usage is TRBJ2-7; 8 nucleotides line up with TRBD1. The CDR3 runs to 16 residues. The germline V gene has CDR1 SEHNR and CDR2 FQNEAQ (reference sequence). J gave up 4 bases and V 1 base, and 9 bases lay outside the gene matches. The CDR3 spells CASSLGGQAIAYEQYF. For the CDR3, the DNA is TGTGCCAGCAGCTTAGGGGGACAGGCGATAGCATACGAGCAGTACTTC.

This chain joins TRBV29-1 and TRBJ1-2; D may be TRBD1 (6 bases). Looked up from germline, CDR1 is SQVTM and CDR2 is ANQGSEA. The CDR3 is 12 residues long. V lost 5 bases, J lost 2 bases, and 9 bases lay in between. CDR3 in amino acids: CSVLGQNYGYTF. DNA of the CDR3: TGCAGCGTTCTCGGACAGAACTATGGCTACACCTTC.

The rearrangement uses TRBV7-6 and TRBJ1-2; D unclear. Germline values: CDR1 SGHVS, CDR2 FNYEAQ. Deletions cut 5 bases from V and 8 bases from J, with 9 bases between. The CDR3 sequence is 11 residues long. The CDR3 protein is CASSDQRGYTF. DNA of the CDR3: TGTGCCAGCAGCGACCAGCGAGGCTACACCTTC.

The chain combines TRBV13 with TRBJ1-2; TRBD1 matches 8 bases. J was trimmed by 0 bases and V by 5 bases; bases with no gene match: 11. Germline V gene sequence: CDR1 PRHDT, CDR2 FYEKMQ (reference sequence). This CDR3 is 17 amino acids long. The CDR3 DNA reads TGTGCCAGCAGCCACGAAACAGGGGGACCGGCTAACTATGGCTACACCTTC. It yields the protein CASSHETGGPANYGYTF. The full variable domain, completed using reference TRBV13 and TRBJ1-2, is AAGVIQSPRHLIKEKRETATLKCYPIPRHDTVYWYQQGPGQDPQFLISFYEKMQSDKGSIPDRFSAQQFSDYHSELNMSSLELGDSALYFCASSHETGGPANYGYTFGSGTRLTVV.

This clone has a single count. CDR3 amino acids: CASSTRQGAKETQYF. The CDR3 nucleotides are TGTGCCAGCAGTACCCGACAGGGGGCGAAGGAGACCCAGTACTTC. V and J are TRBV28 and TRBJ2-5; 10 nucleotides line up with TRBD1. In germline, CDR1 is MDHEN, CDR2 SYDVKM. This CDR3 comprises 15 residues. After removal of 5 bases from V and 5 bases from J, the junction contained 8 bases not matched to a gene.

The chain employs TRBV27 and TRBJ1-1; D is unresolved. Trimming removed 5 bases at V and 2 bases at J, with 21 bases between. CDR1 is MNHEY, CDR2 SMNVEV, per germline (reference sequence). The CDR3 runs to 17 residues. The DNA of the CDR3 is TGTGCCAGCAGTCCCTCCCCCACATCCCGTTACAACACTGAAGCTTTCTTT. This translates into CASSPSPTSRYNTEAFF.

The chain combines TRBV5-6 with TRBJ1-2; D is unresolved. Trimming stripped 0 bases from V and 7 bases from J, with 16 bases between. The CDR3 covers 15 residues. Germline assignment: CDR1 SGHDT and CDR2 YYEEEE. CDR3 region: CASSLVESSRGGYTF. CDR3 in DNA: TGTGCCAGCAGCTTGGTCGAAAGTTCTCGAGGTGGCTACACCTTC.

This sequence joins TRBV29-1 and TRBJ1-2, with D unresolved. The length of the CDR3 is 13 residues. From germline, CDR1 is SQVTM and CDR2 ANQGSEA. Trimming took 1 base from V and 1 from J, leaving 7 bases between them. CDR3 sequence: CSVEVHSNYGYTF. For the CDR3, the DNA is TGCAGCGTTGAAGTTCATAGTAACTATGGCTACACCTTC.

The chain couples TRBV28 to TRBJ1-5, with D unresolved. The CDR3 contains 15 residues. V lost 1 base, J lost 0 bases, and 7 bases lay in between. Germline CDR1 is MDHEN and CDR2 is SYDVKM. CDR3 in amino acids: CASSLLRYSNQPQHF. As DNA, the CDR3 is TGTGCCAGCAGTTTATTGCGCTATAGCAATCAGCCCCAGCATTTT.

The CDR3 reads CASRGDPETQYF. The CDR3 nucleotides read TGTGCCAGCAGAGGGGACCCAGAGACCCAGTACTTC. The chain has TRBV7-9 and TRBJ2-5; either TRBD1 or TRBD2 may fit D (5 bases each). Trimming pared 6 bases from V and 4 bases from J, leaving 9 bases between. The CDR3 runs 12 residues. Germline CDR1 SEHNR, CDR2 FQNEAQ (reference sequence).

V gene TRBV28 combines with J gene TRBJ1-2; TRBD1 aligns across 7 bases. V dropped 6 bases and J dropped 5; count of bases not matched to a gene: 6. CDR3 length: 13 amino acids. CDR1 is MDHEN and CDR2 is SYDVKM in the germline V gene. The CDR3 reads CASSYGQAYGYTF. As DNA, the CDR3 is TGTGCCAGCAGCTACGGACAGGCTTATGGCTACACCTTC.

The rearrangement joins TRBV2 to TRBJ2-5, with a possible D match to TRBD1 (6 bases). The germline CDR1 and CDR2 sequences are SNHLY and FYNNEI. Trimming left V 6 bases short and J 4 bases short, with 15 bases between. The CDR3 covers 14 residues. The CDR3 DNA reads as TGTGCCAGCAGAATGGGCAGGGGTTTAGAGACCCAGTACTTC. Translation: CASRMGRGLETQYF.